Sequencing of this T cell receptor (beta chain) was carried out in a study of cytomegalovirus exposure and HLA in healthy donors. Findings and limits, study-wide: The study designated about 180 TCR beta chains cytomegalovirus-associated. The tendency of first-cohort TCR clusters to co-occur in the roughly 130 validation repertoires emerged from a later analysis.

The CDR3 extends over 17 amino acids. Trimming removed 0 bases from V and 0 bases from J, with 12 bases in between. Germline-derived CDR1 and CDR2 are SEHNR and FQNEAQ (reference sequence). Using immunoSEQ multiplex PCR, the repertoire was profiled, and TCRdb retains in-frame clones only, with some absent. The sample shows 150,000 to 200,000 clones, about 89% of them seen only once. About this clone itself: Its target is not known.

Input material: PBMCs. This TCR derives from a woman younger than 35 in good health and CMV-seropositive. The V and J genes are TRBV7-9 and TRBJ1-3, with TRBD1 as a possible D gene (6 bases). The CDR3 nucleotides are TGTGCCAGCAGCTTAGCCCTTACAGGGATCTCTGGAAACACCATATATTTT. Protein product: CASSLALTGISGNTIYF. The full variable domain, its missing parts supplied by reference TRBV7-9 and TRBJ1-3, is DTGVSQNPRHKITKRGQNVTFRCDPISEHNRLYWYRQTLGQGPEFLTYFQNEAQLEKSRLLSDRFSAERPKGSFSTLEIQRTEQGDSAMYLCASSLALTGISGNTIYFGEGSWLTVV.